This T cell receptor beta chain was captured by sequencing in a study of CD4 T cells in relation to SARS-CoV-2 and coronaviruses. Study-level findings and limits: No donor gave both pre-pandemic and post-infection samples.

Data came from immunoSEQ multiplex PCR; TCRdb stores just in-frame clones and leaves some out. The sample lists about 24,000 clones, more than 60% occurring once. Before the COVID-19 pandemic, during about 2011-2018, CD4+ T cells were taken from unexposed donors. The cells were cultured for about ten days before CD4+ T cells were isolated. As to this clone: Its antigen is unidentified.

V was pared by 5 bases and J by 0 bases, with 7 bases between. Germline loops: CDR1 SQVTM, CDR2 ANQGSEA. This CDR3 region has 13 residues. The clonotype comes from a human donor in good health. This chain links TRBV29-1 with TRBJ2-2; D call uncertain. Sequenced sample: CD4+ T cells from PBMCs, cultured in vitro. The CDR3 here is CSVYNTNTGELFF. The CDR3, as DNA: TGCAGCGTTTATAATACGAACACCGGGGAGCTGTTTTTT.